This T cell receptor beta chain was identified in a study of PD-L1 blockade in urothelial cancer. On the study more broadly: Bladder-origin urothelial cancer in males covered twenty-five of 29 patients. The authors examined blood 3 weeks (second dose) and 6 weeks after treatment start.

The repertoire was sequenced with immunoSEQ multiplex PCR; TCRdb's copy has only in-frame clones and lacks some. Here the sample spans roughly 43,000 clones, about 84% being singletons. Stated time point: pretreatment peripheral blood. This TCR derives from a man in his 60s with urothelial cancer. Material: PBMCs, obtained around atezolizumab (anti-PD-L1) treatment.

The CDR3 protein is CASSLGQVNYGYTF. The CDR3 DNA reads TGTGCCAGCAGTTTAGGACAGGTTAACTATGGCTACACCTTC. This chain connects TRBV27 to TRBJ1-2, with TRBD1 identical over 7 bases. This CDR3 comprises 14 residues. Germline V gene data show CDR1 as MNHEY and CDR2 as SMNVEV (reference sequence). V shed 2 bases and J 1 base; nucleotides not matched to a gene: 1.